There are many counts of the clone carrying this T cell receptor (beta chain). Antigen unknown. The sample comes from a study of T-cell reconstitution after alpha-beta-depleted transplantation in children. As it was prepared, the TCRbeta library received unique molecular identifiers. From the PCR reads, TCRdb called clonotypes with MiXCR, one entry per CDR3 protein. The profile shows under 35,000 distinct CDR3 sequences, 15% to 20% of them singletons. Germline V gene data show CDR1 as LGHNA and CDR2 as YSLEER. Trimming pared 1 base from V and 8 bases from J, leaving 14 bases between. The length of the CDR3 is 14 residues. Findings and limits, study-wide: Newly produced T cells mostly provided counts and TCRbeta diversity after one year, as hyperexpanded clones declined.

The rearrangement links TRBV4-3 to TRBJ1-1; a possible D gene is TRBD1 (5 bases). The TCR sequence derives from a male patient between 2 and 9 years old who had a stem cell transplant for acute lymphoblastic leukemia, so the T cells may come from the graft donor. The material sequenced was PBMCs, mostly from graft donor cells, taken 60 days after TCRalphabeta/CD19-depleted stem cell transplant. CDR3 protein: CASSQVRGVGEAFF. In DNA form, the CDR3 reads TGCGCCAGCAGCCAAGTAAGGGGTGTCGGGGAAGCTTTCTTT.